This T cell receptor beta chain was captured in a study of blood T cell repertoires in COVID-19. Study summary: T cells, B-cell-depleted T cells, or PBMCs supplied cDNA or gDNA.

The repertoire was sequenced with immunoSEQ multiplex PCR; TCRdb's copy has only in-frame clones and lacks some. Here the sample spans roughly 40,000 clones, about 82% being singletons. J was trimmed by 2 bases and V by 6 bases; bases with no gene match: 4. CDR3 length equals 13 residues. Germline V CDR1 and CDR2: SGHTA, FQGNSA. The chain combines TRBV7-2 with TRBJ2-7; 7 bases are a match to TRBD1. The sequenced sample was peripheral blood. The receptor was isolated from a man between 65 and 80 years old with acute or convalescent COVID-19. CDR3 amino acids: CASSRDRPYEQYF. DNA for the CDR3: TGTGCCAGCAGTCGGGACAGACCCTACGAGCAGTACTTC.